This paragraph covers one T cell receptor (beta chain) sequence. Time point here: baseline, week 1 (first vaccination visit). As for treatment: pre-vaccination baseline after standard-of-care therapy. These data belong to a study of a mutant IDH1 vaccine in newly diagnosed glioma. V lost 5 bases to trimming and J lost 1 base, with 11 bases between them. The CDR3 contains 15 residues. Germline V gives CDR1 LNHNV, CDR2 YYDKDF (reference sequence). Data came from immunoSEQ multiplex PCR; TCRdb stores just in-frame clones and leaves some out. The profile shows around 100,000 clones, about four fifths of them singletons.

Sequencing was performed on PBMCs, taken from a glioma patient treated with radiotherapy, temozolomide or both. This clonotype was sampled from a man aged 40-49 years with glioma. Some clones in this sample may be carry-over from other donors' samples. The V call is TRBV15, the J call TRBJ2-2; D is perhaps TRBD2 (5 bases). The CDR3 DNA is TGTGCCACCAGCGGGTCTAGCAGGAACACCGGGGAGCTGTTTTTT. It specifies CATSGSSRNTGELFF.